Below, 9 T cell receptor beta chains from the same sample are listed, as sequenced in a study of blood T cell repertoires in COVID-19. Repertoires were generated with immunoSEQ multiplex PCR, while TCRdb's copy carries only in-frame clones and drops some. The table records over 85,000 clones, roughly 90% of them present only once. The sample was peripheral blood. The receptors here all came from a man aged 60 to 75 with acute or convalescent COVID-19.

The V gene is TRBV5-1, the J gene TRBJ2-2, with D possibly matching TRBD2 (5 bases). The CDR3 consists of 15 residues. Trimming removed 0 bases at V and 4 bases at J, with 10 bases between. Germline V gene lookup returns CDR1 SGHRS and CDR2 YFSETQ. The CDR3, as DNA: TGCGCCAGCAGCTTGGCCGCGGGTCCCACCGGGGAGCTGTTTTTT. Amino acid sequence: CASSLAAGPTGELFF.

This clone rates as medium-sized (0.01 to 0.1%). The gene calls are TRBV3-1 (or the pseudogene TRBV3-2) and TRBJ2-7; weak D call: TRBD1 (6 bases). V shed 2 bases and J shed 3 bases, with 11 bases lying between them. Germline values: CDR1 LGHDT, CDR2 YNNKEL (reference sequence). This CDR3 region has 14 residues. This CDR3 is CASSQIRGGYEQYF. DNA of the CDR3: TGTGCCAGCAGCCAAATTAGAGGGGGCTACGAGCAGTACTTC.

This sequence joins TRBV6-5 and TRBJ2-3; the D is unclear. The CDR3 runs 13 residues. Per the germline V gene, CDR1 is MNHEY and CDR2 is SVGAGI. Between the trimmed V and J ends, which lost 6 bases and 10 bases, there was a span of 17 bases. This CDR3 reads CASSDRVSNAQYF. The CDR3 DNA is TGTGCCAGCAGCGACCGGGTCTCGAACGCGCAGTATTTT.

The gene calls are TRBV24-1 and TRBJ2-3, with D possibly matching TRBD1 (6 bases). Germline assignment: CDR1 KGHDR and CDR2 SFDVKD. Trimming left V 4 bases short and J 3 bases short, with 10 bases between. This CDR3 contains 14 residues. CDR3 sequence (DNA): TGTGCCACCAGTGACCACGGACAGACAGATACGCAGTATTTT. Translating gives CATSDHGQTDTQYF.

The V gene is TRBV4-2, the J gene TRBJ1-4; D is undetermined. V lost 0 bases to trimming and J lost 8 bases, with 16 bases between them. Germline V gene lookup returns CDR1 LGHNA and CDR2 YNFKEQ. This CDR3 contains 16 residues. This CDR3 reads CASSQETDTVNEKLFF. CDR3 bases: TGTGCCAGCAGCCAAGAGACCGACACGGTTAACGAAAAACTGTTTTTT.

Of note for this clone: The same CDR3 also results from other DNA sequences found in this sample. The rearrangement links TRBV7-9 to TRBJ1-2; 7 bases line up with TRBD1. CDR3 length: 14 amino acids. Germline V gives CDR1 SEHNR, CDR2 FQNEAQ (reference sequence). Trimming cost V 1 base and J 4 bases; bases outside gene matches: 3. CDR3 coding DNA: TGTGCCAGCAGCTTAGGAGACAGGGTCTATGGCTACACCTTC. This gives the protein CASSLGDRVYGYTF. The full variable domain, rest sourced from reference TRBV7-9 and TRBJ1-2, is DTGVSQNPRHKITKRGQNVTFRCDPISEHNRLYWYRQTLGQGPEFLTYFQNEAQLEKSRLLSDRFSAERPKGSFSTLEIQRTEQGDSAMYLCASSLGDRVYGYTFGSGTRLTVV.

This clone appeared a few times. The V gene is TRBV4-1, the J gene TRBJ2-7; no firm D call. Per the germline V gene, CDR1 is MGHRA and CDR2 is YSYEKL. V was pared by 4 bases and J by 1 base, with 14 bases between. The CDR3 loop spans 15 amino acids. CDR3 loop: CASSRYLDSSYEQYF. The DNA for the CDR3 is TGCGCCAGCAGCCGGTATCTAGACTCATCCTACGAGCAGTACTTC.

V is TRBV7-9 and J is TRBJ1-5; D gene unclear. Between the trimmed V and J ends, which lost 1 base and 7 bases, there was a span of 5 bases. Germline CDR1 SEHNR, CDR2 FQNEAQ (reference sequence). The CDR3 totals 12 residues. CDR3 sequence (DNA): TGTGCCAGCAGCTTAGATATGCAGCCCCAGCATTTT. Its protein product is CASSLDMQPQHF.

The genes are TRBV14 and TRBJ1-2; 8 nucleotides match TRBD1. Trimming removed 4 bases from V and 10 bases from J; junction bases left unmatched: 8. The CDR3 is 13 amino acids. Germline V gives CDR1 SGHDN, CDR2 FVKESK. CDR3: CASSLGQGSYYTF. In DNA form, the CDR3 reads TGTGCCAGCAGCCTCGGACAGGGCTCATACTACACCTTC.